This paragraph reports one TCR beta chain. Individuals drawn from about 26 US areas were about 18 to 90 years old. What the recovered Cohort 3 donors had was two negative PCRs, clearance, or symptom resolution. Original data processing: Using reference gene primer amplification, nucleated cell counts were estimated. Repertoires were generated with immunoSEQ multiplex PCR, while TCRdb's copy carries only in-frame clones and drops some. V, J and clone size are taken as reported in that table, and D and trimming were inferred from the DNA itself. The sample shows hundreds of thousands of clones, approximately 91% of them seen only once. This sample is part of a study of blood T cell repertoires in COVID-19. Study in general: Acute and convalescent COVID-19 samples came from the United States, Italy and Spain.

V gave up 0 bases and J gave up 3 bases, with 17 bases separating them. Germline CDR1 reads MGHRA; CDR2 reads YSYEKL. The CDR3 is 18 amino acids. The rearrangement uses TRBV4-1 and TRBJ2-2, with TRBD1 as a possible D gene (5 bases). This TCR came from a woman in her thirties who had recovered from COVID-19. Sample: PBMCs or T cells enriched from blood (not recorded which). This CDR3 is CASSQDLWTRADTGELFF. Written as DNA, the CDR3 is TGCGCCAGCAGCCAAGACTTATGGACAAGAGCCGACACCGGGGAGCTGTTTTTT.